These T cell receptor beta chains were read from a single sample in a study of CD8+CD57+ T cells in acquired aplastic anemia. TCRdb re-analysed the reads in MiXCR, keeping a single row per CDR3 protein. The sample shows around 180,000 distinct CDR3 sequences, 45% to 60% of them seen only once. Sequenced material: sorted CD4+, CD8+, or CD8+CD57+ T cells (not recorded which) from PBMCs. The receptors originated from a human donor with aplastic anemia. Both conserved end residues are part of each CDR3. D genes are given only for firm matches. Not all rows give a size; the values are once, few, many and, for expanded clones, a class.

>.|TRBV5-1|.|TRBJ1-3
TGCGCCAGCAGCGACACTGAGAACACCATATATTTT
CASSDTENTIYF
>.|TRBV25-1|.|TRBJ2-3
TGTGCCAGCAGTGAATCCCCGGGTCCCTCTAGCACAGATACGCAGTATTTT
CASSESPGPSSTDTQYF
>.|TRBV7-3|.|TRBJ1-6
TGTGCCAGCAGCCCACAGGGCACTTATAATTCACCCCTCCACTTT
CASSPQGTYNSPLHF
>few|TRBV7-7|.|TRBJ1-1
TGTGCTAGCAGCTTAGATTACCGCACTGAAGCTTTCTTT
CASSLDYRTEAFF
>many|TRBV19|.|TRBJ2-7
TGTGCCAGTAAGATATATATCAGCTCCTACGAGCAGTACTTC
CASKIYISSYEQYF
>many|TRBV24-1|.|TRBJ1-2
TGTGCCACCAGTGAACCGCATCCTGGCTACACCTTC
CATSEPHPGYTF
>.|TRBV9|TRBD1|TRBJ1-6
TGTGCCAGCAGCGTGACAGGGGAGGTTAGTTCACCCCTCCACTTT
CASSVTGEVSSPLHF
>many|TRBV19|.|TRBJ1-5
TGTGCCACCAGCGCAGCTAATAGCAATCAGCCCCAGCATTTT
CATSAANSNQPQHF
>.|TRBV5-1|.|TRBJ1-6
TGCGCCAGCAGCTTGAATGGGGACCTCAGTTCACCCCTCCACTTT
CASSLNGDLSSPLHF
>.|TRBV29-1|.|TRBJ1-2
TGCAGCGTTGGAACGGAAGAGTTGGGGGATGGCTACACCTTC
CSVGTEELGDGYTF
>.|TRBV19|.|TRBJ2-1
TGTGCCAGTAGTATCATTGGACAGCCCCTCGAGCAGTTCTTC
CASSIIGQPLEQFF
>few|TRBV28|.|TRBJ1-6
TGTGCCAGCAGTACCCGGACTGCACTGGGGAATTCACCCCTCCACTTT
CASSTRTALGNSPLHF
>many|TRBV20-1|.|TRBJ1-3
TGCAGTGTTCCGGACAGCGGAAACACCATATATTTT
CSVPDSGNTIYF
>.|TRBV2|.|TRBJ2-7
TGTGCCAGCAGGGTCACACAAGGCGAGCAGTACTTC
CASRVTQGEQYF
>many|TRBV5-4|.|TRBJ1-1
TGTGCCAGCAGCAACAGGAGAGGTTCTGAAGCTTTCTTT
CASSNRRGSEAFF
>.|TRBV20-1|.|TRBJ2-1
TGCAGTGCTTTGGGACAATCTCTGTACAATGAGCAGTTCTTC
CSALGQSLYNEQFF
>.|TRBV7-7|TRBD1|TRBJ2-2
TGTGCCAGCAGCTTAAGAAGGGGGCCCGGGGAGCTGTTTTTT
CASSLRRGPGELFF